The clone carrying this T cell receptor (beta chain) was recorded once. As processed by the authors: Amplification of reference gene primers was used by the study to estimate nucleated cell counts. Method: immunoSEQ multiplex PCR; TCRdb's copy keeps in-frame clones and lacks some. Clone size and V and J calls were adopted from that table, with D and trimming inferred from the DNA. The repertoire holds around 94,000 clones, with more than 65% as singletons. The entry originates in a study of blood T cell repertoires in COVID-19. Whole-study context: Italy, Spain and the United States were the sources of the convalescent and acute COVID-19 samples. From T cells, B-cell-depleted T cells, or PBMCs came the material, which was cDNA or gDNA.

Unmatched junction bases numbered 11, after V lost 2 bases and J lost 5 bases. Germline CDR1 reads SGHTS; CDR2 reads YDEGEE. This CDR3 comprises 16 residues. The source material was peripheral blood. The V gene is TRBV5-8, the J gene TRBJ1-2; 8 bases line up with TRBD1. This clonotype was sampled from a man aged 55 to 70 with acute or convalescent COVID-19. The CDR3 DNA is TGTGCCAGCAGCTTAGAAGGCCAGGGGGCTGGATATGGCTACACCTTC. It encodes CASSLEGQGAGYGYTF.